The rows below give T cell receptor beta chains drawn from one sample of a study of T cells in Graves' hyperthyroidism and ophthalmopathy. TCRdb ran MiXCR on the multiplex PCR reads and lists one entry per CDR3 protein. This table has 700,000 to 950,000 distinct CDR3 sequences, 30% to 40% appearing once. The sample taken for sequencing was blood. The source is a woman in her forties with Graves' hyperthyroidism. Each CDR3 is given with its conserved first and last residue. The D gene is left open where the match is weak. The size field is filled for only some rows; it gives once, few, many or a size class.

j_call,d_call,clone_size,v_call,cdr3_nt,cdr3_aa
TRBJ1-2,.,many,TRBV7-2,TGTGCCAGCAGCTTAGTGGCAGGGGGCTACACCTTC,CASSLVAGGYTF
TRBJ2-7,TRBD2,.,TRBV10-1,TGCGCCAGCAGCCCCGGGGTGGCGGGAGCTAACTACGAGCAGTACTTC,CASSPGVAGANYEQYF
TRBJ1-5,.,many,TRBV7-8,TGTGCCAGCAGCTTAGAGGCGAGAGGTCAGCCCCAGCATTTT,CASSLEARGQPQHF
TRBJ1-1,TRBD1,.,TRBV19,TGTGCCAGTCCATCCAACAGCAGGGGGCTTGACACTGAAGCTTTCTTT,CASPSNSRGLDTEAFF
TRBJ2-7,.,.,TRBV10-3,TGTGCCATCAGTGATAAGGAGGGACAGCTAAGCGAGCAGTACTTC,CAISDKEGQLSEQYF
TRBJ2-6,.,.,TRBV6-1,TGTGCCAGCTGGACACAGGGGGCCAACGTCCTGACTTTC,CASWTQGANVLTF
TRBJ2-7,TRBD2,many,TRBV20-1,TGCAGTGCTGAGCGGGAGCTATCGGGCTACGAGCAGTACTTC,CSAERELSGYEQYF
TRBJ2-5,TRBD2,once,TRBV7-9,TGTGCCAGCAGCTTAGGGACTAGCGGGGGGGCTTGGGAGACCCAGTACTTC,CASSLGTSGGAWETQYF
TRBJ2-7,.,.,TRBV7-8,TGTGCCAGCGATCACAGGCTAGCGAGCAACAATGAGCAGTACTTC,CASDHRLASNNEQYF
TRBJ2-7,TRBD1,.,TRBV6-5,TGTGCCAGCAGACCACACCTAACACGACAGGGAATACACGAGCAGTACTTC,CASRPHLTRQGIHEQYF
TRBJ2-5,TRBD2,.,TRBV7-8,TGCGCCAGCAGCCGAGGTCGCGGGAGGACGTTTGGGGAGACCCAGTACTTC,CASSRGRGRTFGETQYF
TRBJ2-6,.,.,TRBV10-3,TGTGCCAGCAGTTACGGAGGGGCTGGATCTGGGGCCAACGTCCTGACTTTC,CASSYGGAGSGANVLTF
TRBJ2-5,.,.,TRBV7-9,TGCGCCAGCAGTCGAAACTGGGGGCAGGGTGAGACCCAGTACTTC,CASSRNWGQGETQYF
TRBJ1-5,.,many,TRBV7-2,TGTGCCAGCAGCCCGACCGCGAGGGGGAGCAATCAGCCCCAGCATTTT,CASSPTARGSNQPQHF
TRBJ1-4,.,few,TRBV20-1,TGCAGTGCTTGGCGGGATGAGACAGCCTCCCCAGAAAAACTGTTTTTT,CSAWRDETASPEKLFF
TRBJ1-2,.,.,TRBV10-1,TGCGCCAGCACCTGTTGGACAGCTAGGGATGGCTACACCTTC,CASTCWTARDGYTF
TRBJ2-7,TRBD1,.,TRBV7-9,TGTGCCAGCAGTCAGGACAGGGGGCGTCGCGAGCAGTACTTC,CASSQDRGRREQYF
TRBJ2-7,.,.,TRBV7-2,TGTGCCAGCAGCTTCAAAAGCTCCTACGAGCAGTACTTC,CASSFKSSYEQYF
TRBJ1-4,.,few,TRBV6-5,TGTGCCAGCAGTTACTGGGGAGGGGATGGTATTGAAAAACTGTTTTTT,CASSYWGGDGIEKLFF
TRBJ1-2,.,many,TRBV7-2,TGTGCCAGCAGCTTATCGAGCCAGAAGAACTATGGCTACACCTTC,CASSLSSQKNYGYTF
TRBJ1-4,TRBD1,.,TRBV7-3,TGTGCCAGCAGCCAAGTCCGGACAGGGGGGTATGAAAAACTGTTTTTT,CASSQVRTGGYEKLFF
TRBJ2-7,.,.,TRBV12-3/TRBV12-4,TGTGCCAGCAGTGAACTAGCTACCCTCTCCTACGAGCAGTACTTC,CASSELATLSYEQYF
TRBJ2-5,.,once,TRBV6-2/TRBV6-3,TGTGCTAGAGATACCCAGGGATGGCAAGAGACCCAGTACTTC,CARDTQGWQETQYF
TRBJ2-6,TRBD1,.,TRBV10-3,TGTGCCAGCGTTGAAGCGACAGGGCGAGGGGCCAACGTCCTGACTTTC,CASVEATGRGANVLTF
TRBJ2-5,.,many,TRBV12-3/TRBV12-4,TGTGCCAGCAGCCGGGGCAGCGGAGGCGAGACCCAGTACTTC,CASSRGSGGETQYF
TRBJ2-5,TRBD1,.,TRBV7-2,TGTGCCAGCAGCTTAGCGGACAGGGGGTTTAAGGAGACCCAGCACTTC,CASSLADRGFKETQHF
TRBJ1-1,.,many,TRBV29-1,TGCAGCGTTCTAGGTATGACGGCCACCAACACTGAAGCTTTCTTT,CSVLGMTATNTEAFF
TRBJ2-7,.,.,TRBV6-5,TGTGCCAGCAGTTACGTCGGTGGGTCCTACGAGCAGTACTTC,CASSYVGGSYEQYF
TRBJ1-6,.,.,TRBV5-1,TGCGCCAGCAGCTTGACTCCCTCGAATAATTCACCCCTCCACTTT,CASSLTPSNNSPLHF
TRBJ1-2,.,.,TRBV11-1,TGTGCCAGCAGTTTGACAGGTCAAAGCTATGGCTACACCTTC,CASSLTGQSYGYTF
TRBJ2-1,TRBD2,.,TRBV10-3,TGTGCCATCAGCCCTGGACTAGCGAGCACCCAGCTCCACAATGAGCAGTTCTTC,CAISPGLASTQLHNEQFF
TRBJ1-2,TRBD1,.,TRBV2,TGCGCCAGCAGCCGATTTCTGACGGGACAGGGGGGAGACAACTATGGCTACACCTTC,CASSRFLTGQGGDNYGYTF
TRBJ2-1,.,.,TRBV29-1,TGCAGCGTTGAGTCGGACGGCAATGGGCAGTTCTTC,CSVESDGNGQFF
TRBJ2-6,.,.,TRBV20-1,TGCAGTGCTACCCCCGTGGGCGGGGCCAACGTCCTGACTTTC,CSATPVGGANVLTF
TRBJ2-5,.,many,TRBV6-2/TRBV6-3,TGTGCCAGTTCTTCACAGTACCAAGAGACCCAGTACTTC,CASSSQYQETQYF
TRBJ1-5,.,.,TRBV4-3,TGCGCCAGCAGCCAAGAATTTGGGCAGGTTAATCAGCCCCAGCATTTT,CASSQEFGQVNQPQHF
TRBJ1-6,.,many,TRBV7-9,TGTGCCAGCAGCGCGGAAGAGGGGAGTTCACCCCTCCACTTT,CASSAEEGSSPLHF
TRBJ2-1,.,.,TRBV7-6,TGTGCCAGCAGACGGATCCGCCGCAATGAGCAGTTCTTC,CASRRIRRNEQFF